The T cell receptor beta chain described here comes from a study of OX40 agonist ivuxolimab in advanced cancers. The protocol was immunoSEQ multiplex PCR, while the TCRdb copy is restricted to in-frame clones and leaves out a portion. The repertoire includes about 72,000 clones, around 87% of them detected once, and 0.94% sits in the top ten. V was clipped by 2 bases and J by 5 bases, with 7 bases between them. The germline CDR1 and CDR2 sequences are MGHDK and SYGVNS. The CDR3 has 13 amino acids. Sample: CD4+ or CD8+ T cells sorted from blood, taken in a trial of the OX40 agonist ivuxolimab. The sequence came from an adult with an advanced solid tumor such as melanoma, head and neck, liver or kidney cancer. The chain couples TRBV25-1 to TRBJ1-5; no firm D call. The CDR3 sequence is CASSETGDQPQHF. In DNA form, the CDR3 reads TGTGCCAGCAGTGAAACCGGGGATCAGCCCCAGCATTTT.